One and the same sample provided the 29 T cell receptor beta chains below, sequenced in a study of PD-1 blockade in classical Hodgkin lymphoma (dated by TCRdb to between 2020 and 2021). The method was the immunoSEQ multiplex PCR assay. Imported from immuneACCESS, the table was reduced by TCRdb to in-frame sequences with V and J called. These copies leave out some clones; in studies compared against another copy, an unresolved V gene accounts for under half, and the cause of the remainder is not known. The sample profile shows 20,000 to 30,000 clones; around 70% of them were found once. The leading ten clones occupy about an eighth of the sample. The time point label, as the study defines it: cycle 2 day 1 (C2D1) of nivolumab. Every trial patient had relapsed following autologous stem cell transplantation, and prior brentuximab vedotin exposure was what differed among cohorts A, B and C. Specimen: peripheral blood mononuclear cells (PBMCs), collected before the second cycle of nivolumab. The receptors derive from a human donor with classical Hodgkin lymphoma.

The V and J genes are TRBV6-1 and TRBJ1-1; D remains ambiguous. Germline lookup yields CDR1 MNHNS and CDR2 SASEGT. V dropped 5 bases and J dropped 4 bases, with 11 bases sitting between them. The CDR3 is 13 amino acids. CDR3 sequence (DNA): TGTGCCAGCAGTCCGGTGTGGGGCACTGAAGCTTTCTTT. Translated, it gives CASSPVWGTEAFF.

The chain has TRBV7-8 and TRBJ2-5, with D perhaps TRBD2 (6 bases). Trimming removed 1 base from V and 4 bases from J, with 13 bases in between. CDR1 SGHVS and CDR2 FQNEAQ come from the germline V gene. This CDR3 contains 15 residues. CDR3 coding DNA: TGTGCCAGCAGCTTAGATGGAGGGCGTGGAGAGACCCAGTACTTC. Its translation: CASSLDGGRGETQYF. Based on the CDR3 plus reference TRBV7-8 and TRBJ2-5, the full variable domain is GAGVSQSPRYKVAKRGQDVALRCDPISGHVSLFWYQQALGQGPEFLTYFQNEAQLDKSGLPSDRFFAERPEGSVSTLKIQRTQQEDSAVYLCASSLDGGRGETQYFGPGTRLLVL.

This clone was observed a single time. The V call is TRBV5-1, the J call TRBJ2-5; D not certain. This CDR3 has 15 amino acids. The V end was cut by 0 bases, the J end by 0 bases, with 9 bases between. The germline V gene has CDR1 SGHRS and CDR2 YFSETQ. Here the CDR3 DNA reads TGCGCCAGCAGCTTGGCCTGGGCAGACCAAGAGACCCAGTACTTC. It yields the protein CASSLAWADQETQYF.

This chain links TRBV7-9 with TRBJ1-1, with D unresolved. The germline V and J ends were trimmed by 3 bases and 5 bases, with 10 bases remaining between them. Looked up from germline, CDR1 is SEHNR and CDR2 is FQNEAQ (reference sequence). The CDR3 totals 13 residues. The CDR3 sequence is CASSFDGGTEAFF. In DNA, the CDR3 is TGTGCCAGCAGCTTCGACGGAGGGACTGAAGCTTTCTTT.

The chain joins TRBV19 to TRBJ2-3, with D possibly matching TRBD2 (6 bases). This CDR3 comprises 14 residues. Germline CDR1 and CDR2: LNHDA and SQIVND (reference sequence). V was trimmed by 3 bases and J by 2 bases, leaving 9 bases between them. The DNA for the CDR3 is TGTGCCAGTAGTATGGCGGGGCCCACAGATACGCAGTATTTT. Translating gives CASSMAGPTDTQYF.

The chain employs TRBV2 and TRBJ2-7; the D is unclear. The CDR3 extends over 14 amino acids. CDR1 and CDR2 (germline): SNHLY, FYNNEI. Trimming removed 3 bases from V and 1 base from J, with 10 bases in between. The CDR3 spells CASSELYRSYEQYF. Here the CDR3 DNA reads TGTGCCAGCAGTGAGCTCTACAGATCCTACGAGCAGTACTTC.

Ten or more counts support this clone. The V and J genes are TRBV4-3 and TRBJ1-2; tentatively, D is TRBD1 (6 bases). Germline loops: CDR1 LGHNA, CDR2 YSLEER. The CDR3 extends over 14 amino acids. V was cut by 0 bases and J by 1 base, with 6 bases left in between. This chain's CDR3 is CASSQDRGNYGYTF. DNA for the CDR3: TGCGCCAGCAGCCAAGACAGGGGTAACTATGGCTACACCTTC.

A few counts support this clone. This chain joins TRBV9 and TRBJ2-5; unclear D gene. Germline lookup yields CDR1 SGDLS and CDR2 YYNGEE. CDR3 length equals 12 residues. Trimming left V 0 bases short and J 1 base short, with 1 base between. The CDR3 loop reads CASSVGQETQYF. CDR3 DNA sequence: TGTGCCAGCAGCGTAGGCCAAGAGACCCAGTACTTC.

The J gene is TRBJ1-5, the V gene TRBV7-6; no definite D call. CDR3 length: 15 residues. V was shortened by 1 base and J by 0 bases, with 7 bases between the two germline ends. The germline V gene encodes CDR1 SGHVS and CDR2 FNYEAQ. The CDR3 DNA reads as TGTGCCAGCAGCTTAGAACCCTATAGCAATCAGCCCCAGCATTTT. Translated: CASSLEPYSNQPQHF.

The chain couples TRBV15 to TRBJ1-3; D uncertain. CDR1 LNHNV and CDR2 YYDKDF come from the germline V gene (reference sequence). V was cut by 0 bases and J by 4 bases, with 4 bases left in between. This CDR3 is 13 amino acids long. As DNA, the CDR3 is TGTGCCACCAGCAGAGATCGGGGAAACACCATATATTTT. Residues: CATSRDRGNTIYF.

This clone was detected a few times. The V and J genes are TRBV6-1 and TRBJ1-5, with no clear D. Germline lookup yields CDR1 MNHNS and CDR2 SASEGT. V shed 5 bases and J shed 0 bases, with 8 bases lying between them. CDR3 size: 14 residues. The CDR3 nucleotides read TGTGCCAGCAGTCTACAAGATAGCAATCAGCCCCAGCATTTT. Translating it yields CASSLQDSNQPQHF.

CDR3 region: CASSPSRQGPNTIYF. In DNA, the CDR3 is TGTGCCAGCAGCCCCTCCCGACAGGGTCCAAACACCATATATTTT. J is TRBJ1-3 and V is TRBV5-6, with 7 positions matching TRBD1. Germline V gives CDR1 SGHDT, CDR2 YYEEEE. Trimming at V came to 4 bases and at J to 6 bases, leaving 10 bases not matched to a gene. The CDR3 totals 15 residues.

This chain links TRBV7-9 with TRBJ2-7, with D perhaps matching TRBD2 (7 bases). The CDR3 loop spans 16 amino acids. Trimming took 5 bases from V and 5 from J, leaving 22 bases between them. The germline CDR1 and CDR2 sequences are SEHNR and FQNEAQ (reference sequence). In DNA, the CDR3 is TGTGCCAGCAGCCCCTTTGAAGGAAGGCGGGGGCACGAGCAGTACTTC. Protein: CASSPFEGRRGHEQYF.

The rearrangement links TRBV4-3 to TRBJ2-1; TRBD2 might be the D (6 bases). Trimming pared 4 bases from V and 5 bases from J, leaving 18 bases between. Per germline, CDR1 LGHNA and CDR2 YSLEER. The CDR3 has 16 residues. CDR3 DNA: TGCGCCAGCAGCCTCCGCCCGGGACTGATACACAATGAGCAGTTCTTC. Translation: CASSLRPGLIHNEQFF.

The chain recombines TRBV7-9 with TRBJ2-7; 9 positions agree with TRBD1. V shed 4 bases and J 2 bases; nucleotides not matched to a gene: 9. CDR3 length: 16 residues. Looked up from germline, CDR1 is SEHNR and CDR2 is FQNEAQ (reference sequence). The CDR3 DNA reads TGTGCCAGCAGCTCTAAAACAGGGACAGGGACCTACGAGCAGTACTTC. It is translated as CASSSKTGTGTYEQYF.

Only a few counts were recorded for this clone. This chain links TRBV28 with TRBJ1-1; perhaps TRBD1 as D (6 bases). The CDR3 sequence is 13 residues long. The germline V and J ends were trimmed by 6 bases and 0 bases, with 8 bases remaining between them. Germline values: CDR1 MDHEN, CDR2 SYDVKM. The CDR3 here is CASRRQVNTEAFF. CDR3 DNA sequence: TGTGCCAGCAGGAGACAGGTGAACACTGAAGCTTTCTTT.

This clone was detected only a few times. The J gene is TRBJ2-7, the V gene TRBV30; TRBD1 or TRBD2 may be the D gene (6 bases each). Trimming pared 2 bases from V and 1 base from J, leaving 12 bases between. This CDR3 spans 14 amino acids. Germline assignment: CDR1 GTSNPN and CDR2 SVGIG (reference sequence). CDR3 region: CAWSRGGTSYEQYF. The CDR3 DNA is TGTGCCTGGAGTCGAGGGGGGACTTCCTACGAGCAGTACTTC.

This rearrangement joins TRBV28 to TRBJ2-7, with D unresolved. Per germline, CDR1 MDHEN and CDR2 SYDVKM. V lost 4 bases, J lost 5 bases, and 15 bases lay in between. This CDR3 is 14 amino acids long. CDR3: CASSWPLGSNEQYF. CDR3 coding DNA: TGTGCCAGCAGTTGGCCCCTGGGGTCCAACGAGCAGTACTTC.

By frequency in the sample, this clone is large. The rearrangement joins TRBV28 to TRBJ1-1; no definite D call. Germline lookup yields CDR1 MDHEN and CDR2 SYDVKM. V gave up 3 bases and J gave up 0 bases, with 5 bases separating them. The CDR3 extends over 13 amino acids. In DNA form, the CDR3 reads TGTGCCAGCAGTTTTGACATGAACACTGAAGCTTTCTTT. This gives the protein CASSFDMNTEAFF.

The V and J genes are TRBV4-3 and TRBJ2-3, with 10 positions matching TRBD2. Germline V gene lookup returns CDR1 LGHNA and CDR2 YSLEER. The length of the CDR3 is 15 residues. Trimming cost V 6 bases and J 6 bases; bases outside gene matches: 9. CDR3 DNA: TGCGCCAGCAGTATAGCGGGGGGACCAAGGGATACGCAGTATTTT. This sequence encodes CASSIAGGPRDTQYF.

The chain couples TRBV4-1 to TRBJ1-2, with a tentative D call TRBD1 (5 bases). Germline V gene sequence: CDR1 MGHRA, CDR2 YSYEKL. The CDR3 is 13 residues long. Trimming stripped 1 base from V and 3 bases from J, with 6 bases between. The CDR3 nucleotides are TGCGCCAGCAGCCAAGGGGGCTACTATGGCTACACCTTC. Its translation: CASSQGGYYGYTF.

V is TRBV19 and J is TRBJ2-7; 14 bases map to TRBD2. With 4 bases clipped from V and 2 bases from J, the junction kept 4 bases outside the gene matches. The CDR3 sequence is 16 residues long. Germline CDR1 and CDR2: LNHDA and SQIVND (reference sequence). The CDR3 protein is CASSTTTSGRAYEQYF. The DNA for the CDR3 is TGTGCCAGTAGTACTACGACTAGCGGGAGGGCCTACGAGCAGTACTTC. The full variable domain, its missing parts supplied by reference TRBV19 and TRBJ2-7, is DGGITQSPKYLFRKEGQNVTLSCEQNLNHDAMYWYRQDPGQGLRLIYYSQIVNDFQKGDIAEGYSVSREKKESFPLTVTSAQKNPTAFYLCASSTTTSGRAYEQYFGPGTRLTVT.

This clone was counted once. The rearrangement uses TRBV19 and TRBJ1-4; no clear D gene. CDR3 length: 17 residues. The germline gives CDR1 LNHDA, CDR2 SQIVND (reference sequence). V lost 9 bases and J 0 bases, leaving 20 bases between the germline ends. This chain's CDR3 is CARDSPRMRATNEKLFF. The CDR3 DNA sequence: TGTGCCAGGGATTCCCCTCGTATGAGGGCAACTAATGAAAAACTGTTTTTT.

V gene TRBV5-1 combines with J gene TRBJ2-1; TRBD2 agrees at 12 bases. The V gene end was trimmed by 3 bases and the J gene end by 6 bases; junction bases not matched to a gene: 10. The germline V gene encodes CDR1 SGHRS and CDR2 YFSETQ. CDR3 length: 17 amino acids. In DNA form, the CDR3 reads TGCGCCAGCAGCTCGACTAGCGGGAGTATTGGGATCAATGAGCAGTTCTTC. Translating gives CASSSTSGSIGINEQFF.

The chain uses TRBV18 and TRBJ2-7, with D possibly TRBD1 on 6 matching bases. The CDR3 sequence is 12 residues long. Trimming shortened V by 5 bases and J by 3 bases, and 8 bases separated the two germline ends. Germline CDR1 KGHSH, CDR2 LQKENI. The CDR3 nucleotides are TGTGCCAGCTCAACAGGGTACTACGAGCAGTACTTC. It is translated as CASSTGYYEQYF.

This sequence joins TRBV7-2 and TRBJ1-1; the match to TRBD1 covers 10 bases. The V gene end was trimmed by 2 bases and the J gene end by 5 bases; junction bases not matched to a gene: 5. Looked up from germline, CDR1 is SGHTA and CDR2 is FQGNSA. The CDR3 sequence is 15 residues long. DNA for the CDR3: TGTGCCAGCAGCTTACGACAGGGGGCGAAAACTGAAGCTTTCTTT. Translation gives CASSLRQGAKTEAFF.

The chain recombines TRBV28 with TRBJ1-6; D is possibly TRBD1 (6 bases). CDR1 and CDR2 from the germline V gene are MDHEN and SYDVKM. This CDR3 spans 15 amino acids. Trimming took off 7 bases at V and 1 base at J, with 11 bases between the two ends. CDR3 sequence reads: CASIRGQSYNSPLHF. For the CDR3, the DNA is TGTGCCAGCATCCGCGGACAGTCCTATAATTCACCCCTCCACTTT.

The chain uses TRBV7-2 and TRBJ1-1; maybe TRBD1 (6 bases). Germline lookup yields CDR1 SGHTA and CDR2 FQGNSA. The CDR3 is 14 residues long. V was shortened by 2 bases and J by 5 bases, with 12 bases between the two germline ends. As DNA, the CDR3 is TGTGCCAGCAGCTTAATCAGGGGAGGAACTGAAGCTTTCTTT. As protein: CASSLIRGGTEAFF.

This sequence joins TRBV9 and TRBJ2-7, with D perhaps TRBD1 (7 bases). Germline lookup yields CDR1 SGDLS and CDR2 YYNGEE. The CDR3 extends over 15 amino acids. V dropped 0 bases and J dropped 3 bases, with 13 bases sitting between them. CDR3: CASSVEQGGGYEQYF. For the CDR3, the DNA is TGTGCCAGCAGCGTAGAGCAGGGGGGAGGCTACGAGCAGTACTTC.